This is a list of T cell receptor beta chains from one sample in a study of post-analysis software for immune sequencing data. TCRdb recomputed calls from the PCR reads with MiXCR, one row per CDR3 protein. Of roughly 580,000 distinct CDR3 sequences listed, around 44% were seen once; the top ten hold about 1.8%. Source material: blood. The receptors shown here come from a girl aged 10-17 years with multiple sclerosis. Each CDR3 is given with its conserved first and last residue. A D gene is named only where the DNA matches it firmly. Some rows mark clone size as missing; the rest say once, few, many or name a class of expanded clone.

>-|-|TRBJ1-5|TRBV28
TGTGCCAGCAGTTTGGCGGGAGAGGTTTATAGCAATCAGCCCCAGCATTTT
CASSLAGEVYSNQPQHF
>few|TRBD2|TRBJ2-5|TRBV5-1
TGCGCCAGCAGCTCGTCCACTAGCGGGGGCGGAGAGACCCAGTACTTC
CASSSSTSGGGETQYF
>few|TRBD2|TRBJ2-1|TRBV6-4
TGTGCCAGCAGGGGACTAGCGGGGGCGTCTGAGCAGTTCTTC
CASRGLAGASEQFF
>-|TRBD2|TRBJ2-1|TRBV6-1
TGTGCCAGCAGTGTTCTAGCGGGAGAGGCTGAGCAGTTCTTC
CASSVLAGEAEQFF
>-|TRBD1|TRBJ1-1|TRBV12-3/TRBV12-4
TGTGCCAGCAGTTTTGACAGGGTTGAAGCTTTCTTT
CASSFDRVEAFF
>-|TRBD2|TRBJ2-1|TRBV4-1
TGCGCCAGCAGCCAAGAGGGGCGGGAGGGCCTCGATGAGCAGTTCTTC
CASSQEGREGLDEQFF
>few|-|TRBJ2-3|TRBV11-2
TGTGCCAGCACCCCAAGTATAGATACGCAGTATTTT
CASTPSIDTQYF
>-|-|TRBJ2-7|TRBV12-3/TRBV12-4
TGTGCCAGCAGTTTGACAAGAACCTACGAGCAGTACTTC
CASSLTRTYEQYF
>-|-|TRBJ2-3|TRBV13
TGTGCCAGCAGGCCCTTGGGTGCGAGCAGCACAGATACGCAGTATTTT
CASRPLGASSTDTQYF
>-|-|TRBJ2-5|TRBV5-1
TGTGCCAGCAGCTGGACATACAGGGAGATCCAAGAGACCCAGTACTTC
CASSWTYREIQETQYF
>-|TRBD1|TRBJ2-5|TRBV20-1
TGCAGTGCTAGAGATTTAACTCGTGGACAGGGGGAGACCCAGTACTTC
CSARDLTRGQGETQYF
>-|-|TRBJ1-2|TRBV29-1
TGCAGCGTTGAAGAAACCAGGGCCGGCTACACCTTC
CSVEETRAGYTF
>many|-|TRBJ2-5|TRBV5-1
TGTGCCAGCAGCTCGGGCCAAGAGACCCAGTACTTC
CASSSGQETQYF
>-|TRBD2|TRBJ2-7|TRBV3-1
TGTGCCGGCAGCCAGACTAGCGGGAGTGTCAACGAGCAGTACTTC
CAGSQTSGSVNEQYF
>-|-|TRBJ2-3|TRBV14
TGTGCCAGCAGCCGGTGGGACTCCTCTAGCACAGATACGCAGTATTTT
CASSRWDSSSTDTQYF
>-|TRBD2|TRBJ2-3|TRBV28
TGTGCCAGCAGTTTATGGATTGGTTTCGGGGGGGGCACAGATACGCAGTATTTT
CASSLWIGFGGGTDTQYF
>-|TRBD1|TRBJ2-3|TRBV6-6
TGTGCCAGCACCGAAATCCCACAGGGGGCCTTCACAGATACGCAGTATTTT
CASTEIPQGAFTDTQYF
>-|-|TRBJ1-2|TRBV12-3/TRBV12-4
TGTGCCATCCCAGCCAGCCCCTATGGCTACACCTTC
CAIPASPYGYTF
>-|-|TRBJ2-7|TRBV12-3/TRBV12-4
TGTGCCAGCAGTTTAGGTACTGCGAACTACGAGCAGTACTTC
CASSLGTANYEQYF
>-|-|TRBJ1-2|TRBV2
TGTGCCAGCAGAAGACCAGGGGTTCCGGGCTACACCTTC
CASRRPGVPGYTF
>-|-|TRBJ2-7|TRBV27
TGTGCCAGCAGCCCCCCCGGGGTCAGCTCCTACAATGAGCAGTACTTC
CASSPPGVSSYNEQYF
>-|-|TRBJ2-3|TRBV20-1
TGCAGTGCTAGTGATTTGACTCAAAGATCAGATACGCAGTATTTT
CSASDLTQRSDTQYF
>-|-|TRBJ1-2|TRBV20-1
TGCAGTGCTCGGTCTGGTGACTATGGCTACACCTTC
CSARSGDYGYTF
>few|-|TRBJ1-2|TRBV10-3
TGTGCCGCTTGGGGGGGTTACAACTATGGCTACACCTTC
CAAWGGYNYGYTF
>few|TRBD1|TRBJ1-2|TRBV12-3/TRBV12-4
TGTGCCAGCAGTTTGGTTATCGGGACAGGGGGCGCAAAGTATGGCTACACCTTC
CASSLVIGTGGAKYGYTF
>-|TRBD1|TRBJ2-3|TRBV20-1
TGCAGTGCTTTCCGGACAGGGGGCACAGATACGCAGTATTTT
CSAFRTGGTDTQYF
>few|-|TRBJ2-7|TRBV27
TGTGCCAGCAGTTTATATGCCGGACGGGGAGCGTACGAGCAGTACTTC
CASSLYAGRGAYEQYF
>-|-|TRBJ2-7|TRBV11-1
TGTGCCAGCAGGAACACGGGACATCTCTCCTACGAGCAGTACTTC
CASRNTGHLSYEQYF
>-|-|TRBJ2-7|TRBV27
TGTGCCAGCAGTTCAAGTCTCCGGGACGAGCAGTACTTC
CASSSSLRDEQYF
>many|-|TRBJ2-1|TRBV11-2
TGTGCCAGCAGCTTGACCAACTCCTACAATGAGCAGTTCTTC
CASSLTNSYNEQFF
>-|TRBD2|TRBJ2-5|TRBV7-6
TGTGCCAGCAGCTTAGCTAGCGGGGGGGCCGGGGAGACCCAGTACTTC
CASSLASGGAGETQYF
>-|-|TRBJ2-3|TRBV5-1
TGCGCCAGCAGCTTGGAACGGGATGGAGATACGCAGTATTTT
CASSLERDGDTQYF
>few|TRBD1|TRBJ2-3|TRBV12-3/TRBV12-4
TGTGCCAGCAGTTTCCTAACAGGGGGCATAACAGATACGCAGTATTTT
CASSFLTGGITDTQYF
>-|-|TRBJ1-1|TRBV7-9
TGTGCCACCCGAAAAGGGGAGGTTGAGGCTTTCTTT
CATRKGEVEAFF
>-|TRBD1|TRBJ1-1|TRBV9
TGTGCCGGCATGGACAGGGCGAACACTGAAGCTTTCTTT
CAGMDRANTEAFF
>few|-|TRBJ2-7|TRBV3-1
TGTGCCAGCAGCCAAGAGGACTGGGGAAGGAAGTCCTACGAGCAGTACTTC
CASSQEDWGRKSYEQYF
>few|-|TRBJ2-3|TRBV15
TGTGCCACCAGCAGGTCTTCTAGCACAGATACGCAGTATTTT
CATSRSSSTDTQYF
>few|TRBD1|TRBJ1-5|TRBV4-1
TGCGCCAGCAGCCAAGTCCCCGGGACAGGGGTTAGCAATCAGCCCCAGCATTTT
CASSQVPGTGVSNQPQHF
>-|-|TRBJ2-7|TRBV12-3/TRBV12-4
TGTGCCAGCAGTTTATTGGGCCGAGCGAACTCCTACGAGCAGTACTTC
CASSLLGRANSYEQYF
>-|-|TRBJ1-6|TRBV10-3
TGTGCCATCAGTGAGGGGGCAGGGGATAATTCACCCCTCCACTTT
CAISEGAGDNSPLHF
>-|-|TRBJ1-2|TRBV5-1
TGCGTCAGCAGCTTACAGGGTCTCGGCTATGGCTACACCTTC
CVSSLQGLGYGYTF
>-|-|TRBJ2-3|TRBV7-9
TGTGCCAGCAGCTCGGGCGGCCTCACAGATACGCAGTATTTT
CASSSGGLTDTQYF
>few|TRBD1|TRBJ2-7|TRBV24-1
TGTGCCACCAGTGACAAGCCGGGACAGGGGGTATACGAGCAGTACTTC
CATSDKPGQGVYEQYF
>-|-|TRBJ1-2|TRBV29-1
TGCAGCGTTGAAGAAGCAGGGGTCGGGAGCGGGTATGGCTACACCTTC
CSVEEAGVGSGYGYTF
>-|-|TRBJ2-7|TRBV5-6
TGTGCCAGCAGCCTATACGGGACAAGCTCCTACGAGCAGTACTTC
CASSLYGTSSYEQYF
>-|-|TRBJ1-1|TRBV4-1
TGCGCCAGCACTCTCAAAGGAGGCCCAGGGACCATGAACACTGAAGCTTTCTTT
CASTLKGGPGTMNTEAFF
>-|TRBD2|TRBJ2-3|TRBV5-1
TGCGCCAGCAGCTTGGGAATAGCGGGGGATACGCAGTATTTT
CASSLGIAGDTQYF
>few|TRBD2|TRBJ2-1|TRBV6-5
TGTGCCAGCAGTCGAGCGGGGGGTTCCCACAATGAGCAGTTCTTC
CASSRAGGSHNEQFF
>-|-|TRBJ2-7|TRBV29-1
TGCAGCGTTGAGTTCACCCCGACCCCCTACGAGCAGTACTTC
CSVEFTPTPYEQYF
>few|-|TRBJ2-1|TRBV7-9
TGTGCCAGCAGCCTGATACTGTGGGGCTCCTACAATGAGCAGTTCTTC
CASSLILWGSYNEQFF
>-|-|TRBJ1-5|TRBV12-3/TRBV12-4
TGTACCAGCAGTTTAAGGGGGGGCCCAGGGGCCAATCAGCCCCAGCATTTT
CTSSLRGGPGANQPQHF
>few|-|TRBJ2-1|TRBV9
TGTGCCAGCAGCTTAACCGGGCAACGAGGTAACAATGAGCAGTTCTTC
CASSLTGQRGNNEQFF
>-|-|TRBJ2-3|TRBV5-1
TGCGCCAGCACCCGGAGGCCAGGGGATACGCAGTATTTT
CASTRRPGDTQYF
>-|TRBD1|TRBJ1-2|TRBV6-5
TGTGCCAGCAGGCCCCCGGGACAGGGATATGGCTACACCTTC
CASRPPGQGYGYTF
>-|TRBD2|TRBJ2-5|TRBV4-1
TGCGCCAGCAGCCAACCTTCCGGACTAGCGGGAGGAGGCGGAGAGACCCAGTACTTC
CASSQPSGLAGGGGETQYF